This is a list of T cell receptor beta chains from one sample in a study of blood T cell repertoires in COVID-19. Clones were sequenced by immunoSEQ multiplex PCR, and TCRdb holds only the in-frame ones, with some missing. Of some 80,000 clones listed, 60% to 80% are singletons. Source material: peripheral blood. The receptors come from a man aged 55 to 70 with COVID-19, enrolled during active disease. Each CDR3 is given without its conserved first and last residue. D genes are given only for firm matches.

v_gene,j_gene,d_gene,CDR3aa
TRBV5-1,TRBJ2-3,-,ASSSEDSTDTQY
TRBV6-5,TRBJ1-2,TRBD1,ASSPNRGERYT
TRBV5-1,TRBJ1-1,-,ASSLTLMNTEAF
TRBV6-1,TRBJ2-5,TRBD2,ASSEGLAGGPGQTQY
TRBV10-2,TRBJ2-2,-,ASRFTGTPGELF
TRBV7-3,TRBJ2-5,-,ASARGSQETQY
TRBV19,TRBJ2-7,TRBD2,ASSIDSGDSYEQY
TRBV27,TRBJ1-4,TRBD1,ASSLGQQPTNEKLF
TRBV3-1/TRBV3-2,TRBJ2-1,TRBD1,ASSLRGSDNEQF
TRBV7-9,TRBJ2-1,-,ASSSSARGLFYNEQF
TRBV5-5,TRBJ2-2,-,ASSSVGGAGTGELF
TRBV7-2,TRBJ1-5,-,ASSLSGRQPQH
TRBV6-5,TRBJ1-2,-,ARESQEGYGYT
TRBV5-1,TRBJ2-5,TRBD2,ASSIGTSGGETQY
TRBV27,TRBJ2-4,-,ASGIGAWAKNIQY
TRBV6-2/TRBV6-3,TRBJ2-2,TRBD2,ASSFTGLATNTGELF
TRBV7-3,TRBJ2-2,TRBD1,ASSARWGQGDTGELF
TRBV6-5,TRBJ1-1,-,ASSYSARNTEAF
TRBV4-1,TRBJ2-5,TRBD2,ASSHPGGETQY